This record covers a single T cell receptor (beta chain). This record belongs to a study of CD8 T cells in Susac syndrome. CD8+ and CD4+ T cells taken from blood had their TCR beta sequenced. The CD8+ and CD4+ T cells were isolated magnetically using a negative isolation approach, whereas the TEMRA cells were enriched by FACS. Random hexamers were used to reverse transcribe about 0.5 to 1 ug of RNA. TCR beta CDR3 was amplified by immunoSEQ covering 54 Vbeta and 13 Jbeta. TCRdb redid the calling of the immunoSEQ multiplex PCR reads with MiXCR, one entry per CDR3 protein. The sample records approximately 300,000 distinct CDR3 sequences, around 85% being singletons. The V end was cut by 2 bases, the J end by 4 bases, with 16 bases between. The CDR3 runs 16 residues. The germline V gene encodes CDR1 MNHNS and CDR2 SASEGT.

This clonotype was obtained from a human donor with multiple sclerosis. The gene calls are TRBV6-1 and TRBJ2-3; D gene ambiguous. The sample taken for sequencing was CD8+ T cells from PBMCs. The CDR3 sequence is CASSEPFFRIADTQYF. The CDR3 DNA reads as TGTGCCAGCAGTGAACCCTTTTTTCGTATAGCAGATACGCAGTATTTT.